The clone carrying this TCR beta chain was observed a single time. Its antigen is still unknown. The CDR3 spans 16 residues. After removal of 5 bases from V and 8 bases from J, the junction contained 12 bases not matched to a gene. Germline V CDR1 and CDR2: SGHNT, YENEEA. This sample stems from a study of T cell responses to AZD1222 COVID-19 vaccine. Study outcomes and limitations: Donors, mostly white British, included more females; clonal diversity was possibly underestimated.

The data were produced by immunoSEQ multiplex PCR, yet TCRdb's version contains in-frame clones alone and is incomplete. The data contain roughly 120,000 clones, 85% to 90% of them singletons. Sample: peripheral blood, taken on day 0 of AZD1222 vaccination. The clonotype comes from an adult in good health. The chain combines TRBV11-3 with TRBJ2-1; 10 nucleotides align to TRBD2. CDR3 sequence reads: CASSPPLAGGFDEQFF. The DNA for the CDR3 is TGTGCCAGCAGCCCCCCCTTAGCGGGAGGTTTCGATGAGCAGTTCTTC.